Below, one T cell receptor (beta chain) is given with its context. The PCR ran on 60 Vbeta and 13 Jbeta primers. This table comes from immunoSEQ multiplex PCR, and its TCRdb copy is limited to in-frame clones, with some not included. The data contain some 150,000 clones, around 74% of them seen just once; the ten biggest clones take up 2.5% to 3.5%. The sample belongs to a study of cytomegalovirus exposure and HLA in healthy donors. The length of the CDR3 is 15 residues. J gave up 6 bases and V 7 bases, and 10 bases lay outside the gene matches. The V gene's germline CDR1 is MNHEY and CDR2 SVGAGI. The specimen was PBMCs. V usage is TRBV6-5 and J usage is TRBJ2-2; the match to TRBD1 covers 8 bases. The sequence came from a female donor in good health and CMV-seronegative. The CDR3 DNA sequence: TGTGCCAGCACCCCTAAGGACAGGGATTCCGGGGAGCTGTTTTTT. Translating it yields CASTPKDRDSGELFF.